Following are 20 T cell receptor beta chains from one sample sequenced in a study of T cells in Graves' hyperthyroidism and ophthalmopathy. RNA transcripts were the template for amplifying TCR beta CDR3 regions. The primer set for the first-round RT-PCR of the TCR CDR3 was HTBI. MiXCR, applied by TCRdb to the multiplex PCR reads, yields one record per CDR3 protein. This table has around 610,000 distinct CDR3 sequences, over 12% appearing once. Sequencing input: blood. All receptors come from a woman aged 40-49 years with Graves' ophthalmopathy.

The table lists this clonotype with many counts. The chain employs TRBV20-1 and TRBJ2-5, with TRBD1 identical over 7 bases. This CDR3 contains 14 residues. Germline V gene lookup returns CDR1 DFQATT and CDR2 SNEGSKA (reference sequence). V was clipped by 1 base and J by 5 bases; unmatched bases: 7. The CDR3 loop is CSARGTGYYETQYF. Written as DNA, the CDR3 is TGCAGTGCTAGAGGGACAGGATATTACGAGACCCAGTACTTC.

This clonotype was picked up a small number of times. CDR3: CASSLRGRDSSGELFF. CDR3 nucleotide sequence: TGTGCCAGCAGTTTAAGGGGGCGCGATTCTTCCGGGGAGCTGTTTTTT. The V gene is TRBV27, the J gene TRBJ2-2; TRBD1 matches 7 bases. Germline lookup yields CDR1 MNHEY and CDR2 SMNVEV (reference sequence). The length of the CDR3 is 16 residues. J gave up 6 bases and V 2 bases, and 9 bases lay outside the gene matches.

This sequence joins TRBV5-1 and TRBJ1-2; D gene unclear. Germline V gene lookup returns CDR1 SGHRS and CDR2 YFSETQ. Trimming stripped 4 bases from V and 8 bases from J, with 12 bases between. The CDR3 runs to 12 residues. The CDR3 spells CASSPQEDGYTF. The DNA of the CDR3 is TGCGCCAGCAGCCCTCAGGAGGACGGCTACACCTTC.

The DNA for the CDR3 is TGTGCCAGCAGCCTGACGACAGGGCGCGAGCAGTACTTC. This encodes CASSLTTGREQYF. The chain combines TRBV7-9 with TRBJ2-7, with 7 bases aligning to TRBD1. The trim removed 5 bases at V and 6 bases at J, leaving 7 bases unmatched. This CDR3 has 13 residues. The germline V gene encodes CDR1 SEHNR and CDR2 FQNEAQ (reference sequence).

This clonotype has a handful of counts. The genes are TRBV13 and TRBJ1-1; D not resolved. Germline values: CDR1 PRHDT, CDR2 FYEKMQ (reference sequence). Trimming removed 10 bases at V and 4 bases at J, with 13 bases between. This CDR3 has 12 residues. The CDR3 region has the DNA TGTGCCACCCAGGCGGGATCCACTGAAGCTTTCTTT. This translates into CATQAGSTEAFF.

CDR3 bases: TGTGCCAGCAGTTCACTAGCTACTACAATTAACACCGGGGAGCTGTTTTTT. It codes for CASSSLATTINTGELFF. This chain links TRBV27 with TRBJ2-2; D may be TRBD2 (6 bases). CDR1 and CDR2 from the germline V gene are MNHEY and SMNVEV (reference sequence). The V gene lost 4 bases and the J gene lost 2 bases, with 17 bases spanning the gap. The CDR3 covers 17 residues.

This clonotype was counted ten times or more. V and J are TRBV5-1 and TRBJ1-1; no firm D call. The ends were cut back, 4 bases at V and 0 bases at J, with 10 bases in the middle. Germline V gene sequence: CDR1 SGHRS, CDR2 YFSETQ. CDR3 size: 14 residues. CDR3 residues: CASSPGHMNTEAFF. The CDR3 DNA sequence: TGCGCCAGCAGCCCCGGGCACATGAACACTGAAGCTTTCTTT.

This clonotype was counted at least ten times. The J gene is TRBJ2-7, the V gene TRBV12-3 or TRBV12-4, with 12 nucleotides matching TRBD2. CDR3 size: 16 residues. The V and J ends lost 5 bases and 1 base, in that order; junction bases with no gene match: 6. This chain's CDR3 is CASSPTGTSGSYEQYF. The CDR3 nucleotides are TGTGCCAGCAGTCCCACCGGGACTAGCGGGTCCTACGAGCAGTACTTC.

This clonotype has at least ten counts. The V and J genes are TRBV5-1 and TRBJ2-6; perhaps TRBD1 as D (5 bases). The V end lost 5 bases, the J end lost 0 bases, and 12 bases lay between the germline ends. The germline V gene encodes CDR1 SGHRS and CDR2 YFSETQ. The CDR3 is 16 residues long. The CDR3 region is CASRDITYSGANVLTF. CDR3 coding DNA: TGCGCCAGCAGGGACATCACCTACTCTGGGGCCAACGTCCTGACTTTC.

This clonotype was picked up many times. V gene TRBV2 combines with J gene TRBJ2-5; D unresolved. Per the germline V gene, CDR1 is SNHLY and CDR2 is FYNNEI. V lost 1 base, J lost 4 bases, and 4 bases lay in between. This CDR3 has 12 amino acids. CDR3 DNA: TGTGCCAGCAGTGAAGGCCTAGAGACCCAGTACTTC. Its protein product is CASSEGLETQYF.

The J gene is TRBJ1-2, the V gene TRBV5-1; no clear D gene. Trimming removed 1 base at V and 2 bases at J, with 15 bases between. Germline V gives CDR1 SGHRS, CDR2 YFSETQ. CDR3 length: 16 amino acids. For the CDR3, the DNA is TGCGCCAGCAGCTTGCAACGAGGTCCTTCGAACTATGGCTACACCTTC. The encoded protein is CASSLQRGPSNYGYTF.

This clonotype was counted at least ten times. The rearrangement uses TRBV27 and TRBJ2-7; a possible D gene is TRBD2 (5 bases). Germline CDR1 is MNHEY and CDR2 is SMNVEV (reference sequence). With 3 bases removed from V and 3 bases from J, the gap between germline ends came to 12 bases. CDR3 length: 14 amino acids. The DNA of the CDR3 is TGTGCCAGCAGTTTTTTGGACGGGGACTACGAGCAGTACTTC. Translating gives CASSFLDGDYEQYF.

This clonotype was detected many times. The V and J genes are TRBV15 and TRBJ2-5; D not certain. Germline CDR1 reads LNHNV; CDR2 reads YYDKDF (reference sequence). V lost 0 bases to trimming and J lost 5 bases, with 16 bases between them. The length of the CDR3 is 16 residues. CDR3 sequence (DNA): TGTGCCACCAGCAGAGAACAAGGCAGCCTTCGGGAGACCCAGTACTTC. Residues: CATSREQGSLRETQYF.

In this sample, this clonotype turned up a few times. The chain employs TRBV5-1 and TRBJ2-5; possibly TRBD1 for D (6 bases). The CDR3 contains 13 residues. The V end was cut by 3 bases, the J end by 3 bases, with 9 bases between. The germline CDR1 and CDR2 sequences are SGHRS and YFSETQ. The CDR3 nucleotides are TGCGCCAGCAGCTGGGGGCGAGAAGAGACCCAGTACTTC. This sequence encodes CASSWGREETQYF.

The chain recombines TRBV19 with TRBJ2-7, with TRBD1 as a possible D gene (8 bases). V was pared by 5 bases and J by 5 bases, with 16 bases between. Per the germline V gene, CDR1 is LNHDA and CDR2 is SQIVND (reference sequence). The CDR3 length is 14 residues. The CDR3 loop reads CASSLGQGGNEQYF. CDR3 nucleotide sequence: TGTGCCAGTAGTCTTGGACAGGGAGGGAACGAGCAGTACTTC.

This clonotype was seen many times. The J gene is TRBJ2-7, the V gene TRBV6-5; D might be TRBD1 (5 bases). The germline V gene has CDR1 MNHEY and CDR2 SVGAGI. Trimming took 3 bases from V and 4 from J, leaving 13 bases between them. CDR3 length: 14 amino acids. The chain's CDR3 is CASSYGAGTYEQYF. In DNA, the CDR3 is TGTGCCAGCAGTTATGGGGCAGGAACATACGAGCAGTACTTC.

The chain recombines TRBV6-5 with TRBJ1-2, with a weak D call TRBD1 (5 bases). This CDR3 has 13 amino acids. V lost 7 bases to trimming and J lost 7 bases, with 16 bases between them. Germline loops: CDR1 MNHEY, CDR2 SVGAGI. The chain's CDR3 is CASTNLMTAGYTF. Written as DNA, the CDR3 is TGTGCCAGCACTAACCTAATGACAGCTGGCTACACCTTC.

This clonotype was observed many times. The CDR3 here is CASSYPWDEQYF. In nucleotides, the CDR3 is TGTGCCAGCAGTTACCCCTGGGACGAGCAGTACTTC. V is TRBV6-2 or TRBV6-3 and J is TRBJ2-7, with no clear D. CDR3 length: 12 residues. Trimming took 2 bases from V and 5 from J, leaving 7 bases between them. Germline loops: CDR1 MNHEY, CDR2 SVGEGT.

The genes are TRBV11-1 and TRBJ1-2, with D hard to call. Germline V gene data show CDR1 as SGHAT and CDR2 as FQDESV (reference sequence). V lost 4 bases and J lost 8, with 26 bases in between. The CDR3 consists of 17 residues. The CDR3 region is CASSSFNQDGEVFGYTF. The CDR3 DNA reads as TGTGCCAGCAGCTCGTTTAACCAGGACGGGGAGGTTTTCGGCTACACCTTC.

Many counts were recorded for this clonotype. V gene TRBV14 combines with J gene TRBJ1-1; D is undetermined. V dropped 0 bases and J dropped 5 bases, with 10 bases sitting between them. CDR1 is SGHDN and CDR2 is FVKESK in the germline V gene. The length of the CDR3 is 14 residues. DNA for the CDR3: TGTGCCAGCAGCCAAGATAGGCTGGGTACTGAAGCTTTCTTT. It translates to CASSQDRLGTEAFF.